These T cell receptor beta chains were read from a single sample in a study of T cell responses to AZD1222 COVID-19 vaccine. TCRdb's copy holds only in-frame clones and misses some; the assay was immunoSEQ multiplex PCR. Of tens of thousands of clones in the sample, 70% to 90% were seen once. The input for sequencing was peripheral blood, taken on day 0 of AZD1222 vaccination. These receptors all come from an adult in good health. CDR3s include the opening cysteine and the closing phenylalanine or tryptophan. D genes are given only for firm matches.

V gene: TRBV6-5; CDR3 length: 13; D gene: NA; CDR3 protein: CASGSYNNSPLHF
V gene: TRBV12-5; CDR3 length: 14; D gene: NA; CDR3 protein: CASGLPARSDEQFF
V gene: TRBV9; CDR3 length: 13; D gene: NA; CDR3 protein: CASVGHLNTEAFF
V gene: TRBV7-3; CDR3 length: 10; D gene: NA; CDR3 protein: CARKQGPQHF
V gene: TRBV5-4; CDR3 length: 16; D gene: NA; CDR3 protein: CASSFSSVSFDNEQFF
V gene: TRBV27; CDR3 length: 14; D gene: TRBD1; CDR3 protein: CASSPGTGDYEQFF
V gene: TRBV6-5; CDR3 length: 16; D gene: NA; CDR3 protein: CASSYSGWTVPYGYTF
V gene: TRBV19; CDR3 length: 13; D gene: NA; CDR3 protein: CASSIDRISPLHF
V gene: TRBV28; CDR3 length: 11; D gene: NA; CDR3 protein: CASRLGYGYTF
V gene: TRBV6-5; CDR3 length: 14; D gene: NA; CDR3 protein: CATYGSGQNYEQYF
V gene: TRBV28; CDR3 length: 15; D gene: TRBD2; CDR3 protein: CASNKLAGGLDEQFF
V gene: TRBV27; CDR3 length: 13; D gene: NA; CDR3 protein: CASSLGTADTQYF
V gene: TRBV11-3; CDR3 length: 15; D gene: NA; CDR3 protein: CASSRRLQDTGELFF
V gene: TRBV9; CDR3 length: 17; D gene: TRBD1; CDR3 protein: CASSVSRQGHLQETQYF
V gene: TRBV5-1; CDR3 length: 11; D gene: NA; CDR3 protein: CASRYGVEAFF
V gene: TRBV9; CDR3 length: 14; D gene: NA; CDR3 protein: CASNEGVHTDTQYF
V gene: TRBV6-5; CDR3 length: 15; D gene: NA; CDR3 protein: CASSSTGGPYNEQFF
V gene: TRBV5-1; CDR3 length: 15; D gene: NA; CDR3 protein: CASSVSAGDSQPQHF
V gene: TRBV3-1/TRBV3-2; CDR3 length: 14; D gene: NA; CDR3 protein: CASSPNTFNEKLFF
V gene: TRBV3-1/TRBV3-2; CDR3 length: 15; D gene: TRBD1; CDR3 protein: CASSPYSDRKDTQYF
V gene: TRBV7-9; CDR3 length: 17; D gene: TRBD1; CDR3 protein: CASRISGTGGLNTEAFF
V gene: TRBV28; CDR3 length: 14; D gene: TRBD1; CDR3 protein: CASSLEGQLYGYTF
V gene: TRBV28; CDR3 length: 14; D gene: TRBD1; CDR3 protein: CASSPGTGGQPQHF
V gene: TRBV15; CDR3 length: 17; D gene: NA; CDR3 protein: CATSHIGDLYSNQPQHF
V gene: TRBV3-1/TRBV3-2; CDR3 length: 15; D gene: NA; CDR3 protein: CASSQSPPSRYGYTF
V gene: TRBV28; CDR3 length: 15; D gene: TRBD1; CDR3 protein: CASSGRQGRQNIQYF
V gene: TRBV19; CDR3 length: 15; D gene: TRBD1; CDR3 protein: CASSPRDRDSYEQYF
V gene: TRBV11-2; CDR3 length: 17; D gene: NA; CDR3 protein: CASSLGLGGDFGSPLHF
V gene: TRBV5-1; CDR3 length: 17; D gene: TRBD1; CDR3 protein: CASSLAPSGGMNYGYTF
V gene: TRBV6-7; CDR3 length: 13; D gene: NA; CDR3 protein: CASSYASWETQYF
V gene: TRBV5-1; CDR3 length: 16; D gene: NA; CDR3 protein: CASSIRQAATNEKLFF
V gene: TRBV6-5; CDR3 length: 14; D gene: NA; CDR3 protein: CASSREGGRNTIYF
V gene: TRBV29-1; CDR3 length: 17; D gene: TRBD2; CDR3 protein: CSVELVGSGGRTDTQYF
V gene: TRBV28; CDR3 length: 11; D gene: NA; CDR3 protein: CASTGNEKLFF
V gene: TRBV7-8; CDR3 length: 12; D gene: NA; CDR3 protein: CASSPNRDTQYF
V gene: TRBV28; CDR3 length: 17; D gene: NA; CDR3 protein: CASSLTLTGTAVYEQYF
V gene: TRBV11-2; CDR3 length: 13; D gene: NA; CDR3 protein: CASSLEGYQPQHF
V gene: TRBV14; CDR3 length: 15; D gene: NA; CDR3 protein: CASSQELASTDTQYF
V gene: TRBV2; CDR3 length: 13; D gene: NA; CDR3 protein: CASRGPLNTEAFF
V gene: TRBV2; CDR3 length: 15; D gene: NA; CDR3 protein: CASSYRTTTNEKLFF
V gene: TRBV5-1; CDR3 length: 19; D gene: NA; CDR3 protein: CASSRGWESERTSGNEQFF
V gene: TRBV9; CDR3 length: 15; D gene: NA; CDR3 protein: CASSARDGVNDGYTF
V gene: TRBV12-3/TRBV12-4; CDR3 length: 13; D gene: NA; CDR3 protein: CASNLGRGYEQYF
V gene: TRBV15; CDR3 length: 14; D gene: NA; CDR3 protein: CATSRDLGGGEAFF
V gene: TRBV4-1; CDR3 length: 15; D gene: TRBD1; CDR3 protein: CASSTDRGYDGELFF
V gene: TRBV28; CDR3 length: 12; D gene: NA; CDR3 protein: CASMTEFYGYTF
V gene: TRBV7-9; CDR3 length: 14; D gene: TRBD1; CDR3 protein: CARDRGANTGELFF
V gene: TRBV24-1; CDR3 length: 13; D gene: TRBD1; CDR3 protein: CATSDSDRGGYTF
V gene: TRBV19; CDR3 length: 13; D gene: NA; CDR3 protein: CASSILGGLGYTF
V gene: TRBV10-3; CDR3 length: 14; D gene: TRBD1; CDR3 protein: CAISGDRASYEQYF
V gene: TRBV7-2; CDR3 length: 16; D gene: NA; CDR3 protein: CASSLDSGSPGYEQYF
V gene: TRBV11-2; CDR3 length: 11; D gene: TRBD1; CDR3 protein: CASSWTGEAFF
V gene: TRBV19; CDR3 length: 13; D gene: TRBD1; CDR3 protein: CASGSTGYYGYTF